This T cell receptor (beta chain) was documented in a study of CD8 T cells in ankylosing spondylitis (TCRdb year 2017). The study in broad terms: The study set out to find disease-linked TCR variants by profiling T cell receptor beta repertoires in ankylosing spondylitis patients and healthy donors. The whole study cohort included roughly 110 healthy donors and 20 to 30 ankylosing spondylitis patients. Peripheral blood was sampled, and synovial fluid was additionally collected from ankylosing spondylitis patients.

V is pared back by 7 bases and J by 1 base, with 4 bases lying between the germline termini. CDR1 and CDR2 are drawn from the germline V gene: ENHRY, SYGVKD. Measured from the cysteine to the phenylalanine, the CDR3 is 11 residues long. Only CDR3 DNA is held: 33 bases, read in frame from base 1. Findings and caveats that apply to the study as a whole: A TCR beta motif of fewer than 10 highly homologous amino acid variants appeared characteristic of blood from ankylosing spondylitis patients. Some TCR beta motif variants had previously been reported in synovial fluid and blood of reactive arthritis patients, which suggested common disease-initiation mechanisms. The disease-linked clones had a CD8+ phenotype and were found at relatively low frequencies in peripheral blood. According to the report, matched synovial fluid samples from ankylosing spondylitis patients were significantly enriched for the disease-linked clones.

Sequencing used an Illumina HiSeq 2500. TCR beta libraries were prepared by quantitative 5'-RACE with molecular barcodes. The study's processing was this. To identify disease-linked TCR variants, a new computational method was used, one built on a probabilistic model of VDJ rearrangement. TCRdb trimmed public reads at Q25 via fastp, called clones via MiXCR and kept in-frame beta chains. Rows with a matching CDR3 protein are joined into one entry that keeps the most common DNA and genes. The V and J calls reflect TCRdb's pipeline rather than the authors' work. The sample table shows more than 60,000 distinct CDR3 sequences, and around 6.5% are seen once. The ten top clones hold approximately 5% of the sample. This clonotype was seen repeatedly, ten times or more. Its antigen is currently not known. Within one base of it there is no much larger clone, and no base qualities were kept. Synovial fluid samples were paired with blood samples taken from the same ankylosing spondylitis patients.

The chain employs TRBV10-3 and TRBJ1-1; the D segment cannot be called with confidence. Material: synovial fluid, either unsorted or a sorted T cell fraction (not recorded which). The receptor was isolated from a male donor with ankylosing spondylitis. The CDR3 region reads CAIKTNTEAFF. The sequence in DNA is TGTGCCATCAAGACGAACACTGAAGCTTTCTTT.